This entry describes one T cell receptor (beta chain). Its target is not known. Germline V gene lookup returns CDR1 GTSNPN and CDR2 SVGIG (reference sequence). The V end was cut by 4 bases, the J end by 1 base, with 8 bases between. The CDR3 sequence is 13 residues long. For the second PCR, which ran for about 6 to 11 cycles, a sample-barcoded 5' primer and a J-beta primer mix were used. TCRdb ran MiXCR on the 5' RACE reads and lists one entry per CDR3 protein. The table lists hundreds of thousands of distinct CDR3 sequences, approximately 50% of them singletons. The sample belongs to a study of blood T cells in healthy people across ages. Study-wide results and caveats: Across the age range, TCR beta diversity per million T cells fell in a roughly linear way.

Input material: blood. V is TRBV30 and J is TRBJ2-1, with no clear D. This receptor was obtained from a woman aged 60-75 years in good health. DNA of the CDR3: TGTGCCTGGAATCTGGGGTCCTACAATGAGCAGTTCTTC. Translating it yields CAWNLGSYNEQFF.